A single sample is the source of the 27 T cell receptor beta chains below, sequenced in a study of cytotoxic CD8 clonotypes in ibrutinib-treated CLL. Generated by immunoSEQ multiplex PCR, the TCRdb table keeps only in-frame clones and is missing some. This sample has 200,000 to 250,000 clones, with approximately 79% found just once. The sequencing here drew on PBMCs, taken after 12 months of ibrutinib treatment. The receptors here all came from a human donor with chronic lymphocytic leukemia.

The chain has TRBV15 and TRBJ2-5; D perhaps matches TRBD2 (5 bases). From germline, CDR1 is LNHNV and CDR2 YYDKDF (reference sequence). Trimming removed 0 bases at V and 2 bases at J, with 13 bases between. The CDR3 has 16 amino acids. The CDR3 here is CATSRDYGDIQETQYF. In DNA form, the CDR3 reads TGTGCCACCAGCAGAGATTACGGGGATATTCAAGAGACCCAGTACTTC. Full variable domain (remainder filled in from reference TRBV15 and TRBJ2-5): DAMVIQNPRYQVTQFGKPVTLSCSQTLNHNVMYWYQQKSSQAPKLLFHYYDKDFNNEADTPDNFQSRRPNTSFCFLDIRSPGLGDTAMYLCATSRDYGDIQETQYFGPGTRLLVL.

This sequence joins TRBV6-1 and TRBJ2-7; TRBD1 matches at 9 bases. The CDR3 totals 15 residues. Germline values: CDR1 MNHNS, CDR2 SASEGT. After removal of 6 bases from V and 1 base from J, the junction contained 7 bases not matched to a gene. The CDR3 protein is CASRVTGGASYEQYF. CDR3 bases: TGTGCCAGCAGAGTCACAGGGGGCGCTTCCTACGAGCAGTACTTC.

A single count supports this clone. The rearrangement links TRBV5-1 to TRBJ2-6, with unresolved D. Germline loops: CDR1 SGHRS, CDR2 YFSETQ. CDR3 length equals 17 residues. V gave up 4 bases and J gave up 4 bases, with 18 bases separating them. The CDR3 nucleotides are TGCGCCAGCAGCCTATCCAGTGGTGGCCAGGGGGCCAACGTCCTGACTTTC. It translates to CASSLSSGGQGANVLTF.

This clone was detected a few times. At the DNA level, this CDR3 is encoded by other sequences in the same sample as well. DNA of the CDR3: TGTGCCAGCAGCTTAGGATACAATGAGCAGTTCTTC. Translated, it gives CASSLGYNEQFF. The chain carries TRBV7-9 and TRBJ2-1; no firm D call. This CDR3 has 12 residues. CDR1 is SEHNR, CDR2 FQNEAQ, per germline (reference sequence). V lost 1 base and J lost 4, with 2 bases in between.

The V gene is TRBV6-5, the J gene TRBJ1-1; a weak D match, TRBD1 (6 bases). CDR1 and CDR2 (germline): MNHEY, SVGAGI. V was trimmed by 0 bases and J by 7 bases, leaving 18 bases between them. The CDR3 contains 16 residues. The CDR3 DNA reads TGTGCCAGCAGTTACTCGATATTACAGGGTGGAATTGAAGCTTTCTTT. Amino acids: CASSYSILQGGIEAFF.

This chain connects TRBV4-1 to TRBJ1-2, with TRBD1 matching over 9 bases. The V segment lost 5 bases and the J segment 6 bases; nucleotides outside the gene matches: 4. This CDR3 spans 13 amino acids. Germline V gene lookup returns CDR1 MGHRA and CDR2 YSYEKL. The CDR3 sequence: CASSAGTGNGYTF. As DNA, the CDR3 is TGCGCCAGCAGCGCCGGGACAGGGAATGGCTACACCTTC.

In this sample, this clone turned up once. One end of the junction is discordant with germline, which a read error may explain. The chain employs TRBV7-7 and TRBJ2-1; D may be TRBD1 or TRBD2 (5 bases each). The length of the CDR3 is 14 residues. Per germline, CDR1 SSHAT and CDR2 FNYEAQ (reference sequence). The CDR3: CASSRNGAFAEQFF. DNA for the CDR3: TGTGCTAGCAGCCGCAACGGGGCATTTGCTGAGCAGTTCTTC.

The V call is TRBV5-6, the J call TRBJ1-4; D is ambiguous. This CDR3 comprises 11 residues. Trimming removed 4 bases at V and 8 bases at J, with 6 bases between. From germline, CDR1 is SGHDT and CDR2 YYEEEE. In nucleotides, the CDR3 is TGTGCCAGCAGCCTCGGCGAAAAACTGTTTTTT. Encoded protein: CASSLGEKLFF. The entire variable domain, with the rest obtained from reference TRBV5-6 and TRBJ1-4, is as follows: DAGVTQSPTHLIKTRGQQVTLRCSPKSGHDTVSWYQQALGQGPQFIFQYYEEEERQRGNFPDRFSGHQFPNYSSELNVNALLLGDSALYLCASSLGEKLFFGSGTQLSVL.

This clone came up a few times. V gene TRBV19 combines with J gene TRBJ1-5; D possibly corresponds to TRBD1 (5 bases). Germline CDR1 and CDR2: LNHDA and SQIVND (reference sequence). The germline V and J ends were trimmed by 6 bases and 4 bases, with 13 bases remaining between them. The CDR3 is 14 residues long. CDR3 sequence: CASRRDGGNQPQHF. The DNA of the CDR3 is TGTGCCAGTAGGAGGGACGGAGGGAATCAGCCCCAGCATTTT.

This clone was counted only a few times. The genes are TRBV21-1 and TRBJ1-1. TRBV21-1 is a documented pseudogene. The CDR3 loop spans 13 amino acids. The CDR3 is CASRPGPMVEAFF. For the CDR3, the DNA is TGTGCCAGCAGACCCGGACCTATGGTCGAAGCTTTCTTT.

V usage is TRBV12-5 and J usage is TRBJ2-1; 14 bases match TRBD2. The V segment lost 0 bases and the J segment 6 bases; nucleotides outside the gene matches: 13. Germline V CDR1 and CDR2: LGHNT, FRNRAP. The CDR3 is made up of 20 amino acids. The CDR3 DNA sequence: TGTGCTAGTGGTTTGGTTCCCGGACTAGCGGGAGGAACGCGGCCCAATGAGCAGTTCTTC. Residues: CASGLVPGLAGGTRPNEQFF.

The chain joins TRBV7-8 to TRBJ2-3; 8 bases line up with TRBD2. This CDR3 comprises 16 residues. The trim removed 7 bases at V and 3 bases at J, leaving 12 bases unmatched. Germline assignment: CDR1 SGHVS and CDR2 FQNEAQ. CDR3 nucleotide sequence: TGTGCCAGCACCCTCCGTCGGGTAGCGGGAACAGATACGCAGTATTTT. This translates into CASTLRRVAGTDTQYF.

V usage is TRBV5-1 and J usage is TRBJ2-5; 7 bases are a match to TRBD1. This CDR3 spans 14 amino acids. V was pared by 2 bases and J by 2 bases, with 3 bases of the junction left unmatched. The germline gives CDR1 SGHRS, CDR2 YFSETQ. This CDR3 is CASSFTGQQETQYF. The CDR3 DNA reads TGCGCCAGCAGCTTTACGGGACAGCAAGAGACCCAGTACTTC.

This chain links TRBV4-1 with TRBJ1-1; D unclear. The CDR3 is 15 amino acids. The V and J ends lost 4 bases and 3 bases respectively, with 15 bases between them. Germline CDR1 is MGHRA and CDR2 is YSYEKL. The CDR3 DNA follows: TGCGCCAGCAGCCTCGAACGCGGAGCTTACACTGAAGCTTTCTTT. It specifies CASSLERGAYTEAFF.

The CDR3 region is CASSHPLPGQGEGGYTF. The DNA for the CDR3 is TGCGCCAGCAGCCACCCTCTACCGGGACAGGGGGAAGGAGGCTACACCTTC. The chain links TRBV4-1 to TRBJ1-2, with TRBD1 identical over 11 bases. The junction had 14 bases not matched to a gene; V was cut back by 3 bases and J by 8 bases. There are 17 residues in the CDR3. Germline lookup yields CDR1 MGHRA and CDR2 YSYEKL.

The chain joins TRBV7-3 to TRBJ1-1; tentative D call: TRBD1 (5 bases). This CDR3 region has 13 residues. The germline V and J ends were trimmed by 1 base and 10 bases, with 13 bases remaining between them. Germline V CDR1 and CDR2: SGHTA, FQGTGA. This CDR3 is CASSLSPGARAFF. The CDR3 region has the DNA TGTGCCAGCAGCTTAAGCCCCGGGGCGCGAGCTTTCTTT.

The gene calls are TRBV5-1 and TRBJ1-2; D is uncertain. The germline V gene has CDR1 SGHRS and CDR2 YFSETQ. This CDR3 is built from 15 residues. V was pared by 4 bases and J by 5 bases, with 18 bases between. CDR3 amino acids: CASSRYSDPGYGYTF. CDR3 coding DNA: TGCGCCAGCAGCCGATATTCTGACCCTGGGTATGGCTACACCTTC. The full variable domain, its missing parts supplied by reference TRBV5-1 and TRBJ1-2, is KAGVTQTPRYLIKTRGQQVTLSCSPISGHRSVSWYQQTPGQGLQFLFEYFSETQRNKGNFPGRFSGRQFSNSRSEMNVSTLELGDSALYLCASSRYSDPGYGYTFGSGTRLTVV.

This clone was observed a few times. The V call is TRBV15, the J call TRBJ1-2; TRBD1 matches 7 bases. This CDR3 has 13 residues. Germline CDR1 and CDR2: LNHNV and YYDKDF (reference sequence). The trim removed 1 base at V and 6 bases at J, leaving 2 bases unmatched. CDR3 DNA sequence: TGTGCCACCAGCAGAGTGCAGGGGGATGGCTACACCTTC. Amino acid sequence: CATSRVQGDGYTF. Full variable domain (outside the CDR3, taken from reference TRBV15 and TRBJ1-2): DAMVIQNPRYQVTQFGKPVTLSCSQTLNHNVMYWYQQKSSQAPKLLFHYYDKDFNNEADTPDNFQSRRPNTSFCFLDIRSPGLGDTAMYLCATSRVQGDGYTFGSGTRLTVV.

The chain employs TRBV6-1 and TRBJ2-3; D is tentatively TRBD1 or TRBD2 (5 bases each). The CDR3 has 14 residues. Germline V gene lookup returns CDR1 MNHNS and CDR2 SASEGT. V was pared by 7 bases and J by 5 bases, with 16 bases between. Written as DNA, the CDR3 is TGTGCCAGCACCTACCGGGACGGAGTAGATACGCAGTATTTT. Translation gives CASTYRDGVDTQYF.

The V gene is TRBV19, the J gene TRBJ2-2; TRBD1 might be the D (6 bases). Germline values: CDR1 LNHDA, CDR2 SQIVND (reference sequence). The CDR3 is 14 amino acids. With 5 bases removed from V and 4 bases from J, the gap between germline ends came to 11 bases. The chain's CDR3 is CASSPQGSTGELFF. CDR3 coding DNA: TGTGCCAGTAGTCCACAGGGAAGCACCGGGGAGCTGTTTTTT.

This sequence joins TRBV14 and TRBJ2-1; 8 bases are shared with TRBD2. The junction had 9 bases not matched to a gene; V was cut back by 0 bases and J by 8 bases. The CDR3 loop spans 16 amino acids. Germline V gives CDR1 SGHDN, CDR2 FVKESK. The CDR3 here is CASSQDQDSGVDEQFF. Here the CDR3 DNA reads TGTGCCAGCAGCCAAGATCAGGATAGCGGGGTCGATGAGCAGTTCTTC.

This chain connects TRBV6-1 to TRBJ1-5, with D perhaps TRBD1 (6 bases). This CDR3 comprises 15 residues. CDR1 and CDR2 (germline): MNHNS, SASEGT. V dropped 4 bases and J dropped 2 bases, with 12 bases sitting between them. The CDR3 DNA is TGTGCCAGCAGTGCCAGGGGTCTTGGCAATCAGCCCCAGCATTTT. This codes for CASSARGLGNQPQHF.

With regard to this clone: Possible read error: a much larger clone is one base away. The chain recombines TRBV7-8 with TRBJ2-5; D tentatively reads TRBD1 or TRBD2 (5 bases each). The CDR3 is 14 amino acids. V lost 3 bases to trimming and J lost 6 bases, with 14 bases between them. CDR1 is SGHVS and CDR2 is FQNEAQ in the germline V gene. CDR3 sequence reads: CASSLGTLGKTQYF. CDR3 coding DNA: TGTGCCAGCAGCTTGGGGACGCTTGGGAAGACCCAGTACTTC.

V and J are TRBV7-3 and TRBJ2-2; D is unresolved. Germline CDR1 and CDR2: SGHTA and FQGTGA. The CDR3 is made up of 16 amino acids. Between the trimmed V and J ends, which lost 4 bases and 0 bases, there was a span of 12 bases. CDR3 sequence reads: CASSSQVGSNTGELFF. CDR3 nucleotides: TGTGCCAGCAGCTCTCAAGTGGGCTCGAACACCGGGGAGCTGTTTTTT.

The V and J genes are TRBV5-1 and TRBJ2-7; 8 bases line up with TRBD1. The CDR3 is 16 amino acids. Germline V gene sequence: CDR1 SGHRS, CDR2 YFSETQ. V was pared by 0 bases and J by 4 bases, with 9 bases of the junction left unmatched. CDR3 DNA sequence: TGCGCCAGCAGCTTGGAAGCAGGGGGCGCTGGGTACGAGCAGTACTTC. As protein: CASSLEAGGAGYEQYF.

The V call is TRBV27, the J call TRBJ2-3; D is undetermined. The ends were cut back, 5 bases at V and 2 bases at J, with 11 bases in the middle. The CDR3 loop spans 14 amino acids. Per germline, CDR1 MNHEY and CDR2 SMNVEV (reference sequence). The CDR3 spells CASSPKKVTDTQYF. CDR3 nucleotides: TGTGCCAGCAGTCCCAAAAAGGTCACAGATACGCAGTATTTT.

CDR3 DNA: TGCAGCGTTTCCAGGGGACAAGAGACCCAGTACTTC. Residues: CSVSRGQETQYF. V is TRBV29-1 and J is TRBJ2-5; TRBD1 might be the D (6 bases). The CDR3 has 12 residues. Germline assignment: CDR1 SQVTM and CDR2 ANQGSEA. Trimming took 5 bases from V and 2 from J, leaving 9 bases between them.